Below, 30 T cell receptor beta chains from the same sample are listed, as sequenced in a study of control samples from healthy donors and cancer patients. The table came from immunoSEQ multiplex PCR; TCRdb's copy has only in-frame clones and leaves some out. Among some 99,000 clones listed, 90% were seen once. Material: blood. The origin of the receptors is a human donor in good health. The donor label of this sample is uncertain.

J is TRBJ2-6 and V is TRBV27; unclear D gene. CDR3 length: 12 amino acids. Germline V gene sequence: CDR1 MNHEY, CDR2 SMNVEV (reference sequence). The V end lost 8 bases, the J end lost 4 bases, and 6 bases lay between the germline ends. CDR3 loop: CASSAGANVLTF. As DNA, the CDR3 is TGTGCCAGCTCAGCAGGGGCCAACGTCCTGACTTTC.

This chain links TRBV2 with TRBJ1-3; a possible D gene is TRBD1 (5 bases). The V end was cut by 6 bases, the J end by 4 bases, with 16 bases between. CDR1 is SNHLY and CDR2 is FYNNEI in the germline V gene. The CDR3 covers 15 residues. In nucleotides, the CDR3 is TGTGCCAGCAGGTCGGCAACAGGTGCGGGAAACACCATATATTTT. Translation: CASRSATGAGNTIYF.

The chain joins TRBV10-3 to TRBJ2-3; possibly TRBD1 or TRBD2 for D (5 bases each). V lost 4 bases and J lost 2, with 13 bases in between. The germline V gene encodes CDR1 ENHRY and CDR2 SYGVKD. This CDR3 is 15 amino acids long. CDR3 residues: CAISGGKENTDTQYF. DNA of the CDR3: TGTGCCATCAGTGGGGGGAAGGAAAACACAGATACGCAGTATTTT.

The chain is built from TRBV6-1 and TRBJ1-1; D not certain. CDR3 length equals 12 residues. CDR1 and CDR2 (germline): MNHNS, SASEGT. Trimming removed 1 base at V and 3 bases at J, with 3 bases between. The CDR3 reads CASSEGHTEAFF. CDR3 DNA sequence: TGTGCCAGCAGTGAAGGGCACACTGAAGCTTTCTTT.

The V gene is TRBV6-1, the J gene TRBJ1-2, with unresolved D. Germline V gene lookup returns CDR1 MNHNS and CDR2 SASEGT. The V end lost 3 bases, the J end lost 6 bases, and 8 bases lay between the germline ends. CDR3 length equals 12 residues. The CDR3 bases are TGTGCCAGCAGTGATTTTGGGGATGGCTACACCTTC. Translated, it gives CASSDFGDGYTF.

The chain couples TRBV5-1 to TRBJ1-1; no clear D. Germline V gene sequence: CDR1 SGHRS, CDR2 YFSETQ. V lost 1 base and J 1 base, leaving 8 bases between the germline ends. The CDR3 spans 14 residues. Here the CDR3 DNA reads TGCGCCAGCAGCTTGATGACACCGAACACTGAAGCTTTCTTT. It translates to CASSLMTPNTEAFF.

To note about this clone: Other DNA sequences of this sample code for an identical CDR3. The CDR3 DNA is TGCGCCAGCAGCTTGGGGGGGACAAGCACAGATACGCAGTATTTT. Translating gives CASSLGGTSTDTQYF. The chain carries TRBV5-1 and TRBJ2-3; possibly TRBD1 for D (6 bases). Germline CDR1 reads SGHRS; CDR2 reads YFSETQ. The CDR3 totals 15 residues. V shed 0 bases and J shed 0 bases, with 8 bases lying between them.

This clone has a single count. This chain links TRBV3-1 (or the pseudogene TRBV3-2) with TRBJ2-1; D is ambiguous. This CDR3 spans 14 amino acids. V was cut by 7 bases and J by 1 base, with 11 bases left in between. Germline V gives CDR1 LGHDT, CDR2 YNNKEL (reference sequence). DNA of the CDR3: TGTGCCAGCAAGCCAAGCTCGTCCTACAATGAGCAGTTCTTC. Translation gives CASKPSSSYNEQFF.

Details on this clone: The sample holds other DNA sequences that translate to the same CDR3. This rearrangement joins TRBV3-1 (or the pseudogene TRBV3-2) to TRBJ1-5, with D uncertain. The CDR3 sequence is 15 residues long. V was clipped by 1 base and J by 0 bases, with 7 bases between them. Germline CDR1 is LGHDT and CDR2 is YNNKEL (reference sequence). The CDR3 sequence: CASSQGANSNQPQHF. CDR3 in DNA: TGTGCCAGCAGCCAAGGGGCCAATAGCAATCAGCCCCAGCATTTT.

This clone was detected only a few times. The J gene is TRBJ2-3, the V gene TRBV6-2 or TRBV6-3; tentatively, D is TRBD1 (5 bases). The CDR3 covers 15 residues. Trimming pared 5 bases from V and 1 base from J, leaving 13 bases between. In germline, CDR1 is MNHEY, CDR2 SVGEGT. Written as DNA, the CDR3 is TGTGCCAGCAGTACGGAATGGGGCGGCACAGATACGCAGTATTTT. It is translated as CASSTEWGGTDTQYF.

This clone appeared a single time. The rearrangement joins TRBV7-2 to TRBJ1-3; D gene uncertain. This CDR3 is 14 amino acids long. Trimming shortened V by 2 bases and J by 5 bases, and 10 bases separated the two germline ends. From germline, CDR1 is SGHTA and CDR2 FQGNSA. The CDR3 nucleotides read TGTGCCAGCAGCTTATCGGGGTATCGAAACACCATATATTTT. Protein product: CASSLSGYRNTIYF. The entire variable domain, with the rest obtained from reference TRBV7-2 and TRBJ1-3, is as follows: GAGVSQSPSNKVTEKGKDVELRCDPISGHTALYWYRQSLGQGLEFLIYFQGNSAPDKSGLPSDRFSAERTGGSVSTLTIQRTQQEDSAVYLCASSLSGYRNTIYFGEGSWLTVV.

The rearrangement joins TRBV19 to TRBJ1-5; 10 bases map to TRBD1. This CDR3 spans 16 amino acids. CDR1 and CDR2 from the germline V gene are LNHDA and SQIVND (reference sequence). With 4 bases clipped from V and 2 bases from J, the junction kept 5 bases outside the gene matches. In DNA form, the CDR3 reads TGTGCCAGTAGTACCCCGACAGGGGGCGGCAATCAGCCCCAGCATTTT. Translated: CASSTPTGGGNQPQHF.

The chain has TRBV7-9 and TRBJ2-7, with TRBD2 as a possible D gene (5 bases). Germline CDR1 SEHNR, CDR2 FQNEAQ (reference sequence). V gave up 5 bases and J gave up 5 bases, with 13 bases separating them. The CDR3 runs 13 residues. CDR3 in amino acids: CASSTDWANEQYF. The DNA of the CDR3 is TGTGCCAGCAGCACGGACTGGGCCAACGAGCAGTACTTC.

This rearrangement joins TRBV19 to TRBJ1-1; D might be TRBD1 (6 bases). This CDR3 spans 13 amino acids. Per the germline V gene, CDR1 is LNHDA and CDR2 is SQIVND (reference sequence). V lost 3 bases and J 4 bases, leaving 9 bases between the germline ends. CDR3: CASSMLTGTEAFF. CDR3 bases: TGTGCCAGTAGTATGTTGACAGGCACTGAAGCTTTCTTT.

This clone was recorded a few times. V usage is TRBV5-4 and J usage is TRBJ1-2, with 9 bases lining up with TRBD1. CDR1 and CDR2 (germline): SGHNT, YYREEE (reference sequence). CDR3 size: 15 residues. With V trimmed by 4 bases and J by 8 bases, 12 bases remained unmatched. In DNA form, the CDR3 reads TGTGCCAGCAGCAAAGGTAACAGGGGGCGGGGAGGCTACACCTTC. As protein: CASSKGNRGRGGYTF.

The genes are TRBV28 and TRBJ1-1; weak D call: TRBD1 (6 bases). Germline CDR1 is MDHEN and CDR2 is SYDVKM. The CDR3 has 15 amino acids. V was pared by 6 bases and J by 8 bases, with 22 bases between. CDR3 DNA sequence: TGTGCCAGCAGCCTTATCAGGGACATTCTTAGCGAAGCTTTCTTT. Translating it yields CASSLIRDILSEAFF.

The rearrangement links TRBV5-6 to TRBJ2-2; no definite D call. The CDR3 length is 12 residues. Trimming removed 2 bases at V and 6 bases at J, with 5 bases between. Germline V gives CDR1 SGHDT, CDR2 YYEEEE. The CDR3 loop is CASSLLPGELFF. The CDR3 DNA sequence: TGTGCCAGCAGCTTACTTCCCGGGGAGCTGTTTTTT.

The chain recombines TRBV6-2 or TRBV6-3 with TRBJ1-6; D is unclear. The CDR3 contains 13 residues. Trimming took 2 bases from V and 9 from J, leaving 8 bases between them. CDR1 and CDR2 (germline): MNHEY, SVGEGT. The CDR3 reads CASSYPGVSPLHF. Here the CDR3 DNA reads TGTGCCAGCAGTTACCCAGGTGTTTCACCCCTCCACTTT.

This chain links TRBV30 with TRBJ2-1; 10 bases agree with TRBD1. J was trimmed by 7 bases and V by 1 base; bases with no gene match: 4. This CDR3 contains 14 residues. Germline CDR1 is GTSNPN and CDR2 is SVGIG (reference sequence). The CDR3 loop reads CAWSGTGGGNEQFF. CDR3 nucleotides: TGTGCCTGGAGTGGGACAGGGGGGGGTAATGAGCAGTTCTTC.

The chain recombines TRBV30 with TRBJ1-6, with TRBD1 matching over 8 bases. Germline-derived CDR1 and CDR2 are GTSNPN and SVGIG (reference sequence). J lost 7 bases, V lost 8 bases, and 13 bases had no gene match. The CDR3 sequence is 15 residues long. The CDR3 region is CAANRGIGANSPLHF. DNA for the CDR3: TGTGCCGCAAACAGGGGGATTGGTGCGAATTCACCCCTCCACTTT.

The rearrangement joins TRBV5-6 to TRBJ1-2; possible D gene TRBD1, 5 bases. The CDR3 runs 14 residues. CDR1 and CDR2 (germline): SGHDT, YYEEEE. V lost 3 bases to trimming and J lost 0 bases, with 9 bases between them. The CDR3 is CASSWAGTNYGYTF. CDR3 sequence (DNA): TGTGCCAGCAGCTGGGCAGGGACTAACTATGGCTACACCTTC.

The rearrangement joins TRBV6-6 to TRBJ1-1, with D hard to call. Germline V CDR1 and CDR2: MNHNY, SVGAGI (reference sequence). Deletions cut 4 bases from V and 11 bases from J, with 14 bases between. CDR3 length: 12 residues. CDR3 sequence reads: CASSSKEIRAFF. In DNA form, the CDR3 reads TGTGCCAGCAGTTCGAAGGAGATAAGGGCTTTCTTT.

The chain uses TRBV24-1 and TRBJ2-3; D call uncertain. The V gene lost 3 bases and the J gene lost 2 bases, with 2 bases spanning the gap. Germline CDR1 KGHDR, CDR2 SFDVKD. The CDR3 spans 12 residues. The CDR3 DNA follows: TGTGCCACCAGTGATCCCACAGATACGCAGTATTTT. Residues: CATSDPTDTQYF.

This chain uses TRBV2 with TRBJ1-1; D call uncertain. Germline V gene data show CDR1 as SNHLY and CDR2 as FYNNEI. Trimming left V 8 bases short and J 6 bases short, with 19 bases between. The CDR3 spans 14 residues. In DNA form, the CDR3 reads TGTGCCAGCCTATTAGGGCTCGGGTTGGCTGAAGCTTTCTTT. Translation: CASLLGLGLAEAFF.

The rearrangement links TRBV18 to TRBJ1-1; D not certain. This CDR3 spans 13 amino acids. CDR1 is KGHSH and CDR2 is LQKENI in the germline V gene. V was shortened by 3 bases and J by 1 base, with 6 bases between the two germline ends. CDR3 sequence: CASSPTENTEAFF. DNA of the CDR3: TGTGCCAGCTCACCTACAGAGAACACTGAAGCTTTCTTT.

This clone was observed once. The chain couples TRBV27 to TRBJ1-5; the D is unclear. Trimming cost V 3 bases and J 4 bases, with 4 bases left between them. The germline V gene has CDR1 MNHEY and CDR2 SMNVEV (reference sequence). This CDR3 region has 12 residues. This CDR3 reads CASSFVNQPQHF. Here the CDR3 DNA reads TGTGCCAGCAGTTTCGTTAATCAGCCCCAGCATTTT.

The gene calls are TRBV3-1 (or the pseudogene TRBV3-2) and TRBJ2-5, with TRBD2 matching 8 bases. The CDR3 length is 15 residues. Germline values: CDR1 LGHDT, CDR2 YNNKEL (reference sequence). With 7 bases clipped from V and 1 base from J, the junction kept 8 bases outside the gene matches. CDR3 region: CASTTGGGGQETQYF. For the CDR3, the DNA is TGTGCCAGCACTACGGGAGGGGGGGGCCAAGAGACCCAGTACTTC.

The genes are TRBV5-1 and TRBJ1-1; weak D call: TRBD1 (5 bases). Trimming stripped 2 bases from V and 5 bases from J, with 7 bases between. The CDR3 is 12 residues long. Per the germline V gene, CDR1 is SGHRS and CDR2 is YFSETQ. The CDR3 spells CASSLGTTEAFF. The DNA of the CDR3 is TGCGCCAGCAGCTTAGGGACGACTGAAGCTTTCTTT.

This chain connects TRBV28 to TRBJ1-3; D gene uncertain. The germline V gene encodes CDR1 MDHEN and CDR2 SYDVKM. With 4 bases removed from V and 5 bases from J, the gap between germline ends came to 9 bases. This CDR3 comprises 13 residues. The CDR3 DNA follows: TGTGCCAGCAGTTGGGCGACAAGAAACACCATATATTTT. Translation gives CASSWATRNTIYF.

The chain carries TRBV28 and TRBJ1-2; possibly TRBD1 for D (5 bases). The CDR3 has 16 residues. V shed 6 bases and J shed 0 bases, with 17 bases lying between them. Germline CDR1 and CDR2: MDHEN and SYDVKM. CDR3 amino acids: CASSLLLGDSNYGYTF. CDR3 DNA: TGTGCCAGCAGCTTACTCCTGGGGGATTCTAACTATGGCTACACCTTC.